The rows below give T cell receptor beta chains drawn from one sample of a study of T cell repertoires in cytomegalovirus infection. A single record per CDR3 protein comes from TCRdb applying MiXCR to the reads. The sample consists of about 300,000 distinct CDR3 sequences, about 9.2% of them appearing once. The specimen was PBMCs. The receptors were sampled from a human donor in good health (CMV status not recorded). Some clones in this sample may be carry-over from other donors' samples. Both conserved end residues are part of each CDR3. D genes are given only for firm matches. Rows give clone size only sometimes, using once, few, many, or a class for an expanded clone.

V gene	clone size	CDR3 length	J gene	D gene	CDR3 protein	CDR3 DNA
TRBV24-1	-	13	TRBJ2-1	-	CATSDLLASKQFF	TGTGCCACCAGTGATTTGCTGGCTTCTAAGCAGTTCTTC
TRBV2	-	14	TRBJ2-3	-	CASGGRASTDTQYF	TGTGCCAGCGGGGGACGCGCCAGCACAGATACGCAGTATTTT
TRBV6-5	many	11	TRBJ1-1	-	CASSYQGFAFF	TGTGCCAGCAGTTACCAAGGGTTCGCTTTCTTT
TRBV7-9	many	20	TRBJ2-2	TRBD1	CASSPLPGQGPPANTGELFF	TGTGCCAGCAGCCCCCTACCCGGACAGGGTCCCCCCGCGAACACCGGGGAGCTGTTTTTT
TRBV7-2	many	14	TRBJ2-1	-	CASSLAGASGEQFF	TGTGCCAGCAGCTTAGCGGGGGCCTCAGGGGAGCAGTTCTTC
TRBV28	many	18	TRBJ2-2	-	CASGWPVGLDGNTGELFF	TGTGCCAGCGGCTGGCCGGTCGGGCTAGATGGAAACACCGGGGAGCTGTTTTTT
TRBV19	many	12	TRBJ2-1	-	CASSPTENEQFF	TGTGCCAGTAGTCCCACTGAGAATGAGCAGTTCTTC
TRBV29-1	many	13	TRBJ1-2	TRBD1	CSAWDRSNYGYTF	TGCAGCGCCTGGGACAGATCAAACTATGGCTACACCTTC
TRBV6-1	few	13	TRBJ1-5	TRBD1	CASVGQAQAPQHF	TGTGCCAGCGTTGGACAGGCCCAGGCGCCCCAGCATTTT
TRBV6-5	many	13	TRBJ1-1	-	CASSYSEGWEAFF	TGTGCCAGCAGTTACTCAGAGGGGTGGGAAGCTTTCTTT
TRBV29-1	few	13	TRBJ1-3	TRBD1	CSVAGGSGNTIYF	TGCAGCGTTGCAGGGGGCTCTGGAAACACCATATATTTT
TRBV28	few	18	TRBJ1-5	TRBD1	CASSSGQGGIYSNQPQHF	TGTGCCAGCAGTTCCGGACAGGGGGGAATTTATAGCAATCAGCCCCAGCATTTT
TRBV20-1	-	15	TRBJ1-5	-	CSARSGAGAGQPQHF	TGCAGTGCTAGATCCGGTGCCGGGGCGGGTCAGCCCCAGCATTTT
TRBV12-3/TRBV12-4	-	12	TRBJ1-2	-	CASSARPGGYAF	TGTGCCAGCAGTGCCCGCCCGGGTGGCTACGCCTTC
TRBV7-9	-	15	TRBJ2-7	-	CASSLANKIFYEQYF	TGTGCCAGCAGCTTAGCGAACAAGATCTTCTACGAGCAGTACTTC
TRBV7-6	-	15	TRBJ1-1	-	CASSITTGMNTEAFF	TGTGCCAGCAGCATAACAACAGGGATGAACACTGAAGCTTTCTTT
TRBV6-5	-	13	TRBJ1-1	-	CASSYSRTGEAFF	TGTGCCAGCAGTTACTCGAGGACGGGCGAAGCTTTCTTT
TRBV29-1	few	13	TRBJ1-5	TRBD1	CSVRRDSNQPQHF	TGCAGCGTCCGCCGGGACAGTAATCAGCCCCAGCATTTT
TRBV28	many	13	TRBJ2-7	-	CASSPSGNYEQYF	TGTGCCAGCAGCCCGAGTGGAAACTACGAGCAGTACTTC
TRBV5-5	few	16	TRBJ1-5	-	CASSPLGGMSNQPQHF	TGTGCCAGCAGCCCGCTTGGAGGGATGAGCAATCAGCCCCAGCATTTT
TRBV6-1	many	14	TRBJ2-3	TRBD2	CASTAGDSTDTQYF	TGTGCCAGCACCGCGGGGGACAGCACAGATACGCAGTATTTT
TRBV25-1	-	15	TRBJ2-7	-	CASRSQGSYRGEQYF	TGTGCCAGCAGATCACAAGGCTCCTATCGGGGGGAGCAGTACTTC